One sample yielded the 28 T cell receptor beta chains listed below, sequenced in a study of T cell responses to AZD1222 COVID-19 vaccine. Data came from immunoSEQ multiplex PCR; TCRdb stores just in-frame clones and leaves some out. The sample holds roughly 110,000 clones, about 85% seen once. The specimen comprised peripheral blood, sampled 28 days after the second AZD1222 dose. Source of these receptors: an adult who received the AZD1222 COVID-19 vaccine.

This sequence joins TRBV9 and TRBJ1-2, with D unresolved. Trimming stripped 4 bases from V and 6 bases from J, with 10 bases between. CDR3 size: 12 residues. CDR1 and CDR2 (germline): SGDLS, YYNGEE. The CDR3: CASSQIGDGYTF. The CDR3 nucleotides read TGTGCCAGCAGCCAGATTGGGGATGGCTACACCTTC.

The chain combines TRBV3-1 (or the pseudogene TRBV3-2) with TRBJ1-2, with D maybe TRBD1 (5 bases). Germline CDR1 and CDR2: LGHDT and YNNKEL (reference sequence). V was pared by 1 base and J by 5 bases, with 17 bases between. This CDR3 spans 16 amino acids. The CDR3 sequence: CASSQGGRGPGYGYTF. CDR3 nucleotides: TGTGCCAGCAGCCAAGGAGGCCGGGGACCGGGATATGGCTACACCTTC.

This chain links TRBV27 with TRBJ2-7; 11 nucleotides agree with TRBD1. Per the germline V gene, CDR1 is MNHEY and CDR2 is SMNVEV (reference sequence). J gave up 6 bases and V 5 bases, and 6 bases lay outside the gene matches. This CDR3 is built from 14 residues. CDR3 in amino acids: CASSIRDRGSEQYF. The CDR3 bases are TGTGCCAGCAGTATACGGGACAGGGGGTCCGAGCAGTACTTC.

The chain uses TRBV15 and TRBJ2-1; D possibly corresponds to TRBD1 (6 bases). V lost 3 bases and J lost 0, with 9 bases in between. The CDR3 is 15 amino acids. Per germline, CDR1 LNHNV and CDR2 YYDKDF (reference sequence). CDR3 protein: CATSSGQSSYNEQFF. CDR3 coding DNA: TGTGCCACCAGCAGTGGACAGTCCTCCTACAATGAGCAGTTCTTC.

The chain links TRBV5-4 to TRBJ2-5; no firm D call. The CDR3 is made up of 13 amino acids. V was trimmed by 6 bases and J by 5 bases, leaving 14 bases between them. Germline lookup yields CDR1 SGHNT and CDR2 YYREEE (reference sequence). The CDR3 DNA follows: TGTGCCAGCACTAGTGTCGGTAGGGAGACCCAGTACTTC. Its protein is CASTSVGRETQYF.

This clone was picked up a small number of times. At one boundary the junction diverges from the germline segment, which might be a read error. The chain links TRBV7-7 to TRBJ2-2; 9 positions agree with TRBD1. CDR1 SSHAT and CDR2 FNYEAQ come from the germline V gene (reference sequence). The CDR3 totals 14 residues. CDR3 residues: CASSLQGADGELFF. CDR3 bases: TGTGCTAGCAGCTTACAGGGGGCTGACGGGGAGCTGTTTTTT.

The gene calls are TRBV18 and TRBJ2-3; tentative D call: TRBD2 (5 bases). The CDR3 consists of 14 residues. Between the trimmed V and J ends, which lost 8 bases and 0 bases, there was a span of 12 bases. The germline V gene encodes CDR1 KGHSH and CDR2 LQKENI. The DNA for the CDR3 is TGTGCCAGCACCCGGGATATTAGCACAGATACGCAGTATTTT. This gives the protein CASTRDISTDTQYF.

The rearrangement joins TRBV6-5 to TRBJ1-2; D is unclear. The germline gives CDR1 MNHEY, CDR2 SVGAGI. This CDR3 has 12 amino acids. Trimming removed 6 bases from V and 0 bases from J, with 5 bases in between. The CDR3 bases are TGTGCCAGCAGAAAGGCTAACTATGGCTACACCTTC. It yields the protein CASRKANYGYTF.

The chain employs TRBV6-1 and TRBJ1-5; tentatively, D is TRBD1 (5 bases). Per the germline V gene, CDR1 is MNHNS and CDR2 is SASEGT. The CDR3 loop spans 14 amino acids. The V gene lost 3 bases and the J gene lost 7 bases, with 13 bases spanning the gap. The CDR3 protein is CASSEGSGHQPQHF. The CDR3 DNA reads TGTGCCAGCAGTGAGGGGTCAGGGCACCAGCCCCAGCATTTT.

V gene TRBV7-9 combines with J gene TRBJ1-4; 12 bases map to TRBD1. V was clipped by 5 bases and J by 8 bases; unmatched bases: 12. This CDR3 has 17 amino acids. Germline CDR1 is SEHNR and CDR2 is FQNEAQ (reference sequence). The CDR3 DNA reads as TGTGCCAGCAGCCCGGGGGACAGGGGGCAAGTGAAAGAAAAACTGTTTTTT. Translating it yields CASSPGDRGQVKEKLFF.

V usage is TRBV19 and J usage is TRBJ2-6, with D perhaps matching TRBD1 (5 bases). CDR3 size: 17 residues. Trimming removed 5 bases at V and 0 bases at J, with 14 bases between. The germline gives CDR1 LNHDA, CDR2 SQIVND (reference sequence). The CDR3: CASSRPDSFSGANVLTF. The DNA of the CDR3 is TGTGCCAGTAGTCGGCCAGACAGTTTCTCTGGGGCCAACGTCCTGACTTTC. Drawing the rest from reference TRBV19 and TRBJ2-6, the complete variable domain is DGGITQSPKYLFRKEGQNVTLSCEQNLNHDAMYWYRQDPGQGLRLIYYSQIVNDFQKGDIAEGYSVSREKKESFPLTVTSAQKNPTAFYLCASSRPDSFSGANVLTFGAGSRLTVL.

The rearrangement links TRBV13 to TRBJ2-1; D is undetermined. The CDR3 covers 14 residues. Trimming took off 2 bases at V and 4 bases at J, with 9 bases between the two ends. The germline V gene encodes CDR1 PRHDT and CDR2 FYEKMQ (reference sequence). The CDR3 DNA sequence: TGTGCCAGCAGCTTAAAGGGCCATTACAATGAGCAGTTCTTC. Its protein is CASSLKGHYNEQFF.

The chain links TRBV7-6 to TRBJ2-7; D unresolved. The CDR3 is made up of 14 amino acids. V lost 0 bases and J 2 bases, leaving 8 bases between the germline ends. The V gene's germline CDR1 is SGHVS and CDR2 FNYEAQ. The DNA for the CDR3 is TGTGCCAGCAGCTTAGCGGTGGCAGCCTACGAGCAGTACTTC. Amino acids: CASSLAVAAYEQYF.

This clone was found a few times. V usage is TRBV28 and J usage is TRBJ2-7, with D maybe TRBD2 (5 bases). Trimming cost V 6 bases and J 0 bases, with 12 bases left between them. The V gene's germline CDR1 is MDHEN and CDR2 SYDVKM. CDR3 length: 14 residues. Here the CDR3 DNA reads TGTGCCAGCAGCTCGGGGTGGGTCTCCTACGAGCAGTACTTC. Amino acid sequence: CASSSGWVSYEQYF.

The V call is TRBV18, the J call TRBJ2-2; a weak D match, TRBD1 (5 bases). The V gene's germline CDR1 is KGHSH and CDR2 LQKENI. This CDR3 has 16 amino acids. The germline V and J ends were trimmed by 1 base and 6 bases, with 15 bases remaining between them. CDR3 protein: CASSPRAGIIPGELFF. In nucleotides, the CDR3 is TGTGCCAGCTCACCACGAGCAGGGATAATCCCCGGGGAGCTGTTTTTT.

The chain carries TRBV2 and TRBJ2-7, with 7 positions matching TRBD1. J lost 5 bases, V lost 5 bases, and 6 bases had no gene match. The germline gives CDR1 SNHLY, CDR2 FYNNEI. This CDR3 is 13 amino acids long. Here the CDR3 reads CASSRQGTHEQYF. The DNA of the CDR3 is TGTGCCAGCAGTAGACAGGGTACCCACGAGCAGTACTTC.

V usage is TRBV9 and J usage is TRBJ2-3, with a tentative D call TRBD1 (6 bases). The germline V and J ends were trimmed by 0 bases and 5 bases, with 10 bases remaining between them. The CDR3 is 14 residues long. From germline, CDR1 is SGDLS and CDR2 YYNGEE. The CDR3 nucleotides read TGTGCCAGCAGCGTAGGTGGGGGCATAGATACGCAGTATTTT. It yields the protein CASSVGGGIDTQYF.

The chain has TRBV3-1 (or the pseudogene TRBV3-2) and TRBJ1-4; D call uncertain. Germline V CDR1 and CDR2: LGHDT, YNNKEL (reference sequence). V lost 4 bases to trimming and J lost 10 bases, with 13 bases between them. The CDR3 is 13 amino acids. The CDR3 loop is CASSLVGLGKLFF. DNA for the CDR3: TGTGCCAGCAGCCTAGTAGGGTTAGGAAAACTGTTTTTT.

The rearrangement joins TRBV6-5 to TRBJ2-1; 8 bases are a match to TRBD1. With 4 bases clipped from V and 0 bases from J, the junction kept 5 bases outside the gene matches. This CDR3 spans 16 amino acids. The V gene's germline CDR1 is MNHEY and CDR2 SVGAGI. CDR3 coding DNA: TGTGCCAGCAGTTCCGAACAGGGGGACTCCTACAATGAGCAGTTCTTC. It yields the protein CASSSEQGDSYNEQFF.

This rearrangement joins TRBV28 to TRBJ1-1, with D tentatively TRBD1 (5 bases). Trimming shortened V by 7 bases and J by 1 base, and 10 bases separated the two germline ends. There are 13 residues in the CDR3. CDR1 and CDR2 (germline): MDHEN, SYDVKM. The CDR3 coding sequence is TGTGCCAGCACCCGAGGGGCGAACACTGAAGCTTTCTTT. This gives the protein CASTRGANTEAFF.

The chain couples TRBV19 to TRBJ2-7; possibly TRBD2 for D (5 bases). The CDR3 runs 13 residues. The germline CDR1 and CDR2 sequences are LNHDA and SQIVND (reference sequence). V was pared by 4 bases and J by 6 bases, with 13 bases between. CDR3 DNA: TGTGCCAGTAGTACACGGCTAGCCGGCGAGCAGTACTTC. Translated: CASSTRLAGEQYF.

This chain connects TRBV4-3 to TRBJ2-2; D is unresolved. V was pared by 4 bases and J by 2 bases, with 5 bases between. Germline V lookup: CDR1 LGHNA, CDR2 YSLEER. The CDR3 spans 13 residues. The CDR3 region has the DNA TGCGCCAGCAGCCCCACCAACACCGGGGAGCTGTTTTTT. Translating it yields CASSPTNTGELFF.

The genes are TRBV3-1 (or the pseudogene TRBV3-2) and TRBJ2-3, with 9 bases that match TRBD2. The CDR3 is 16 residues long. The junction had 4 bases not matched to a gene; V was cut back by 1 base and J by 2 bases. Germline-derived CDR1 and CDR2 are LGHDT and YNNKEL (reference sequence). The DNA for the CDR3 is TGTGCCAGCAGCCAAGTCCTAGCGGGAACCACAGATACGCAGTATTTT. Its translation: CASSQVLAGTTDTQYF.

The chain recombines TRBV29-1 with TRBJ1-1, with 8 bases that match TRBD1. Looked up from germline, CDR1 is SQVTM and CDR2 is ANQGSEA. The V gene end was trimmed by 4 bases and the J gene end by 12 bases; junction bases not matched to a gene: 13. The CDR3 spans 13 residues. For the CDR3, the DNA is TGCAGCGTTGCCCAAACCCCGGACAGGGAAACTTTCTTT. This codes for CSVAQTPDRETFF. The whole variable domain, remainder taken from reference TRBV29-1 and TRBJ1-1, is SAVISQKPSRDICQRGTSLTIQCQVDSQVTMMFWYRQQPGQSLTLIATANQGSEATYESGFVIDKFPISRPNLTFSTLTVSNMSPEDSSIYLCSVAQTPDRETFFGQGTRLTVV.

V usage is TRBV12-3 or TRBV12-4 and J usage is TRBJ2-3; D is perhaps TRBD1 or TRBD2 (5 bases each). With 6 bases removed from V and 6 bases from J, the gap between germline ends came to 13 bases. The CDR3 is 13 amino acids. The CDR3 is CASSSAGTDTQYF. CDR3 nucleotide sequence: TGTGCCAGCAGCTCAGCCGGGACGGATACGCAGTATTTT.

The chain uses TRBV7-3 and TRBJ2-7; the D gene is possibly TRBD2 (5 bases). This CDR3 contains 13 residues. The V gene lost 6 bases and the J gene lost 5 bases, with 14 bases spanning the gap. The V gene's germline CDR1 is SGHTA and CDR2 FQGTGA. The CDR3 spells CASRETIRDEQYF. The CDR3 coding sequence is TGTGCCAGCAGAGAGACTATTCGCGACGAGCAGTACTTC.

In the case of this clone: One end of the junction varies from germline; a read error may be responsible. The chain joins TRBV3-1 (or the pseudogene TRBV3-2) to TRBJ2-7; 8 bases are shared with TRBD2. The CDR3 contains 15 residues. Germline V gives CDR1 LGHDT, CDR2 YNNKEL (reference sequence). The CDR3 protein is CASSQVAGGPYGQYF. The CDR3 DNA is TGTGCCAGCAGCCAAGTGGCGGGGGGCCCTTACGGGCAGTACTTC.

V is TRBV4-3 and J is TRBJ1-1; TRBD1 might be the D (6 bases). This CDR3 contains 16 residues. V lost 1 base to trimming and J lost 4 bases, with 16 bases between them. CDR1 and CDR2 (germline): LGHNA, YSLEER. The DNA of the CDR3 is TGCGCCAGCAGCCAAGGGCCTCAAGGGGGGACCACTGAAGCTTTCTTT. It translates to CASSQGPQGGTTEAFF.